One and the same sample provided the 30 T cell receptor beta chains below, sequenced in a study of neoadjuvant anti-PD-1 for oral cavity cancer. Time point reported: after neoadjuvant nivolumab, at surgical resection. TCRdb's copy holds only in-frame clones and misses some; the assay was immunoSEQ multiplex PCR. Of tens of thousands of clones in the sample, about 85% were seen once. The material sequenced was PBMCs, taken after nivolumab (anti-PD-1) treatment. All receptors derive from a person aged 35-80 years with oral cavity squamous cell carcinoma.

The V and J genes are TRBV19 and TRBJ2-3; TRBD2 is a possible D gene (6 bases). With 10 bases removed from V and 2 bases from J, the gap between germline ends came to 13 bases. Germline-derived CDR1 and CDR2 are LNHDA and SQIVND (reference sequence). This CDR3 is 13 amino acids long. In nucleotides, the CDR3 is TGTGCCACCACCGGGACTGTCACAGATACGCAGTATTTT. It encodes CATTGTVTDTQYF.

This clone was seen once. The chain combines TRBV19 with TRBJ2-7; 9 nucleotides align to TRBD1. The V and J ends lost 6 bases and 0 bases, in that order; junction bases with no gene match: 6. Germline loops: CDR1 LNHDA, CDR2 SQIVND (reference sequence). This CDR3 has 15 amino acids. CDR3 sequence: CASRPGTGSSYEQYF. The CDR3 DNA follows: TGTGCCAGTAGGCCCGGGACAGGGTCCTCCTACGAGCAGTACTTC.

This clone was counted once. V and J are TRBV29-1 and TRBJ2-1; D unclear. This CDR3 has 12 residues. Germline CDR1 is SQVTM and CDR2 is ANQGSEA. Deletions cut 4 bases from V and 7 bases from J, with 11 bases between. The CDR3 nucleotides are TGCAGCGTTGGTTTTATGGCTAATGAGCAGTTCTTC. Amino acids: CSVGFMANEQFF.

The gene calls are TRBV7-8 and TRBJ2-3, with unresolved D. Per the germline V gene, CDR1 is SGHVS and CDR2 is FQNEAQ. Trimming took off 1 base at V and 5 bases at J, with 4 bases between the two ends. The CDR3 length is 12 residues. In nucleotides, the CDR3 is TGTGCCAGCAGCTTAGGGATAGATACGCAGTATTTT. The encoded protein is CASSLGIDTQYF. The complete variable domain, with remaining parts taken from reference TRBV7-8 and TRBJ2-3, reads GAGVSQSPRYKVAKRGQDVALRCDPISGHVSLFWYQQALGQGPEFLTYFQNEAQLDKSGLPSDRFFAERPEGSVSTLKIQRTQQEDSAVYLCASSLGIDTQYFGPGTRLTVL.

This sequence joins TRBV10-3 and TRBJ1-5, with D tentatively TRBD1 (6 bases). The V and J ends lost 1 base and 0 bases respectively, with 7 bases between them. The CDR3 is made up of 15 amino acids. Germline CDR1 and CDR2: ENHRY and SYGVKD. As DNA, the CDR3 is TGTGCCATCAGTGAGTTACAGGGTAGCAATCAGCCCCAGCATTTT. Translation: CAISELQGSNQPQHF.

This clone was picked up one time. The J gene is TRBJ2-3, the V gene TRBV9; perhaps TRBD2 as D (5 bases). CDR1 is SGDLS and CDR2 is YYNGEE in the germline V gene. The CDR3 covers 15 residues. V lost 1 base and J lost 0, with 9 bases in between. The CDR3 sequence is CASSVSGGSTDTQYF. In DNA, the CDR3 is TGTGCCAGCAGCGTATCCGGCGGGAGCACAGATACGCAGTATTTT.

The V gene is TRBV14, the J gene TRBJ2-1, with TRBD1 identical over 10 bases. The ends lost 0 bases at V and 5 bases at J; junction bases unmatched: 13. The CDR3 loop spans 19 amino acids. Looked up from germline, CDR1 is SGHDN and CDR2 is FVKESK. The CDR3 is CASSQDFFLDRGHNNEQFF. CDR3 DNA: TGTGCCAGCAGCCAAGATTTCTTCCTAGACAGGGGGCACAACAATGAGCAGTTCTTC.

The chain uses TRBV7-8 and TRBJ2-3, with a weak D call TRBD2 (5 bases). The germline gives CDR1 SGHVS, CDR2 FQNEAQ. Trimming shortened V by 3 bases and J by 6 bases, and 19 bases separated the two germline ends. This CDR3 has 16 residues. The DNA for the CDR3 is TGTGCCAGCAGCTTTCCGGACGGCCTCCCGGGGGATACGCAGTATTTT. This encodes CASSFPDGLPGDTQYF.

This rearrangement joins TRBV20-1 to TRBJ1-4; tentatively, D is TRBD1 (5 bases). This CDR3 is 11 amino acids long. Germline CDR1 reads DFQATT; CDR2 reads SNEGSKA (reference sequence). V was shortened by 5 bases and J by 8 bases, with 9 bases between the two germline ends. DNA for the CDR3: TGCAGTGCTGGGGGATTGGAAAAACTGTTTTTT. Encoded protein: CSAGGLEKLFF.

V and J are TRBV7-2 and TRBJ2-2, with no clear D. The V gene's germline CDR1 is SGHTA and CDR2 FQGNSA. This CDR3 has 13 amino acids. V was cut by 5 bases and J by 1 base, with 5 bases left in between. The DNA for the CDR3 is TGTGCCAGCAGCCCGGGGAACACCGGGGAGCTGTTTTTT. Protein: CASSPGNTGELFF. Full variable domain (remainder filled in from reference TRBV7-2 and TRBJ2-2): GAGVSQSPSNKVTEKGKDVELRCDPISGHTALYWYRQSLGQGLEFLIYFQGNSAPDKSGLPSDRFSAERTGGSVSTLTIQRTQQEDSAVYLCASSPGNTGELFFGEGSRLTVL.

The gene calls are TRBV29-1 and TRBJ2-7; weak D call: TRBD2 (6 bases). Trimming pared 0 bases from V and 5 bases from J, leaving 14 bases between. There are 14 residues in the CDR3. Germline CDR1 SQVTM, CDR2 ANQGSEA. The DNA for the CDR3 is TGCAGCGTTGAAGATCAGGAGGGTCTCCACGAGCAGTACTTC. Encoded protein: CSVEDQEGLHEQYF.

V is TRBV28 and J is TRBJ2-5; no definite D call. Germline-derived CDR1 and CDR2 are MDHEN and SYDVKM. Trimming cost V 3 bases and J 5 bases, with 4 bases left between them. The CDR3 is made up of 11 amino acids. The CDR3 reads CASSFRETQYF. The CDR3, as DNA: TGTGCCAGCAGTTTCCGGGAGACCCAGTACTTC.

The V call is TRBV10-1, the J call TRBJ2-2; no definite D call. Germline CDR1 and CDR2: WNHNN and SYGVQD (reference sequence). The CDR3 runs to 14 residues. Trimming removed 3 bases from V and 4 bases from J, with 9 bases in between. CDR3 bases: TGCGCCAGCAGTGAAAATTATGTCACCGGGGAGCTGTTTTTT. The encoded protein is CASSENYVTGELFF.

Written as DNA, the CDR3 is TGTGCCAGCAGTCCCGGGGCCTTAAACATTCAGTACTTC. Translation: CASSPGALNIQYF. The V gene is TRBV6-1, the J gene TRBJ2-4; D possibly uses TRBD1 or TRBD2 (5 bases each). This CDR3 spans 13 amino acids. The V and J ends lost 5 bases and 6 bases respectively, with 11 bases between them. CDR1 and CDR2 (germline): MNHNS, SASEGT.

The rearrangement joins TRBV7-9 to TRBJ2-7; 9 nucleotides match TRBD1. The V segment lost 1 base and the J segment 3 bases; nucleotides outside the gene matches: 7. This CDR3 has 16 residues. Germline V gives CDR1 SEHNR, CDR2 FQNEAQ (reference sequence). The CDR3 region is CASSLDWGQGNYEQYF. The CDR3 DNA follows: TGTGCCAGCAGCTTAGATTGGGGACAGGGTAACTACGAGCAGTACTTC.

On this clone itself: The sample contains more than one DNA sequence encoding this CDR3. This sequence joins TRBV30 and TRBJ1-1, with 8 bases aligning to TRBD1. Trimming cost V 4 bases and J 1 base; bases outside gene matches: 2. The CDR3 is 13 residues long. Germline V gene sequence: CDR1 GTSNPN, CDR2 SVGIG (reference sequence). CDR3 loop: CAWKGQGNTEAFF. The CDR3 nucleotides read TGTGCCTGGAAAGGACAGGGGAACACTGAAGCTTTCTTT.

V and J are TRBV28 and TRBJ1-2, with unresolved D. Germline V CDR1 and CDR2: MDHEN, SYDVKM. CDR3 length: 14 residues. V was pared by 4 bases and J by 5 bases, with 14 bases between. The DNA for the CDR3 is TGTGCCAGCAGTTCAGAACAGCGATCTTATGGCTACACCTTC. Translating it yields CASSSEQRSYGYTF.

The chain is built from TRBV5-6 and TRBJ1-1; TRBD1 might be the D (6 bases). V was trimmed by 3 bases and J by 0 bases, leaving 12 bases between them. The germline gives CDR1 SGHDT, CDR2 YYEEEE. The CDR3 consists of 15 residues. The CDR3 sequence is CASSSLGAMNTEAFF. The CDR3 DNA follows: TGTGCCAGCAGCTCGCTGGGGGCGATGAACACTGAAGCTTTCTTT.

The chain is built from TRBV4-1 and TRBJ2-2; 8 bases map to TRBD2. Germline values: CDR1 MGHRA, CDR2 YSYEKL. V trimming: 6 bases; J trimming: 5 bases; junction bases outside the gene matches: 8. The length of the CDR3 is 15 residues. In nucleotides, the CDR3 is TGCGCCAGCAGATTTTCTAGCGGGCTTACCGGGGAGCTGTTTTTT. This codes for CASRFSSGLTGELFF.

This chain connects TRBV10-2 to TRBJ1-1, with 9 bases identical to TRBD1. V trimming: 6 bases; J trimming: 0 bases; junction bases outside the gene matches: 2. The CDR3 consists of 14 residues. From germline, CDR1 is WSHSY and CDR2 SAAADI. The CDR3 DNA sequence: TGCGCCAGCAGGGGGACAGGGATGAACACTGAAGCTTTCTTT. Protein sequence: CASRGTGMNTEAFF.

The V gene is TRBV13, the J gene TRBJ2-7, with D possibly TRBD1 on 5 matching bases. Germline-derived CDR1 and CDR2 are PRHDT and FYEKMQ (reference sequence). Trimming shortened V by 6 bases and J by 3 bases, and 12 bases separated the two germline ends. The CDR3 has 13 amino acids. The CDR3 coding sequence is TGTGCCAGCAGTGGGGCAGGGAACTACGAGCAGTACTTC. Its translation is CASSGAGNYEQYF.

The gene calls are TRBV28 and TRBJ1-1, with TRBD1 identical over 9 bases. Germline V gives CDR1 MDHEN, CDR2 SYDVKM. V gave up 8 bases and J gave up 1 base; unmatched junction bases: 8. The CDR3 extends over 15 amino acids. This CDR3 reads CASPASGQGNTEAFF. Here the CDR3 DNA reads TGTGCCAGCCCGGCCTCGGGACAGGGGAACACTGAAGCTTTCTTT. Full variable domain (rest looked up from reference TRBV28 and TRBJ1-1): DVKVTQSSRYLVKRTGEKVFLECVQDMDHENMFWYRQDPGLGLRLIYFSYDVKMKEKGDIPEGYSVSREKKERFSLILESASTNQTSMYLCASPASGQGNTEAFFGQGTRLTVV.

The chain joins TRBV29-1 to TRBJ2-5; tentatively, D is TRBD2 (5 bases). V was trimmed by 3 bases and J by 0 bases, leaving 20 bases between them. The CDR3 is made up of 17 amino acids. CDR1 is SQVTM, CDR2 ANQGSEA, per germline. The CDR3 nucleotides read TGCAGCGTTGATGGGTGGACGGGATCCTCGTACCAAGAGACCCAGTACTTC. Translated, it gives CSVDGWTGSSYQETQYF.

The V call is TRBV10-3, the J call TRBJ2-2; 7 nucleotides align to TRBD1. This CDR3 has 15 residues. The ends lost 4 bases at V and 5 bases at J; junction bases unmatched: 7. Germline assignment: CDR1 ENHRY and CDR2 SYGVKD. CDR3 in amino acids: CAISARTGRTGELFF. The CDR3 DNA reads TGTGCCATCAGTGCTCGGACAGGCCGAACCGGGGAGCTGTTTTTT.

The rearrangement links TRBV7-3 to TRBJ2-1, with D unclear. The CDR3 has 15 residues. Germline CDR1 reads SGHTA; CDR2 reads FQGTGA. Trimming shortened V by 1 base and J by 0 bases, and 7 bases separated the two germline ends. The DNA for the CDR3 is TGTGCCAGCAGCTTAAGGCAGTCCTCCTACAATGAGCAGTTCTTC. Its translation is CASSLRQSSYNEQFF.

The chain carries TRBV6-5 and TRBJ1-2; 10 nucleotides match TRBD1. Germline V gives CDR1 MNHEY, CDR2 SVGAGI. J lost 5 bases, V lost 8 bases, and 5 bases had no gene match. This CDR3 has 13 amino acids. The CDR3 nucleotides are TGTGCCAGCGCCGGACAGGGGGATTATGGCTACACCTTC. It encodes CASAGQGDYGYTF.

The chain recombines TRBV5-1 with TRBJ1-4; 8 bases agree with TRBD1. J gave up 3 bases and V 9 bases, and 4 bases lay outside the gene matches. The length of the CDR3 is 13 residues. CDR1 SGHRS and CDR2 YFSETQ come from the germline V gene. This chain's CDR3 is CAITDRANEKLFF. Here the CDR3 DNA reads TGCGCCATTACGGACAGGGCTAATGAAAAACTGTTTTTT.

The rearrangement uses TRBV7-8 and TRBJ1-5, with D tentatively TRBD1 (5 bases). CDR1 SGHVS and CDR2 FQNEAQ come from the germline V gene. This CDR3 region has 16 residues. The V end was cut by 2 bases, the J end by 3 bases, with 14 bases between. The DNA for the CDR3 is TGTGCCAGCAGCTTATTAGGGCAGGGCACCAATCAGCCCCAGCATTTT. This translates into CASSLLGQGTNQPQHF.

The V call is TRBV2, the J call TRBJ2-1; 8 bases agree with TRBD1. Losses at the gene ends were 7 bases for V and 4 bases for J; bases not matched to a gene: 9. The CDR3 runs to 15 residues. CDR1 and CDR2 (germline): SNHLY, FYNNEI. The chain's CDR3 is CASTTGQGHYNEQFF. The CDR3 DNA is TGTGCCAGCACCACCGGACAGGGACATTACAATGAGCAGTTCTTC.

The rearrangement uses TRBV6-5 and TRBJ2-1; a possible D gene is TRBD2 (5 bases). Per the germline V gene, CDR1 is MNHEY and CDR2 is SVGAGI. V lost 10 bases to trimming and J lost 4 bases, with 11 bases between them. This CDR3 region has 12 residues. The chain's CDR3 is CATSPGYNEQFF. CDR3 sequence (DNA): TGTGCCACCTCCCCGGGGTACAATGAGCAGTTCTTC.